A single sample gave rise to the 2 T cell receptor beta chains below, sequenced in a study of immune heterogeneity within non-small cell lung tumors. Per sample, 600 ng of bulk tumor genomic DNA was the template used. Several spatially distant biopsies were obtained per primary tumor intraoperatively. Patients went through curative surgery, and their non-small cell lung cancer was untreated and newly diagnosed. Multiplex PCR (32 V and 13 J primers) was used to amplify the TCR beta CDR3. TCRdb passed the multiplex PCR reads through MiXCR, listing each CDR3 protein once. This sample has about 21,000 distinct CDR3 sequences, with approximately 30% found just once. The specimen sequenced was lung tumor tissue. Receptor source: a man between 40 and 49 years old with non-small cell lung cancer.

The sample holds many counts of this clonotype. The chain joins TRBV20-1 to TRBJ2-2; TRBD1 agrees at 8 bases. CDR1 DFQATT and CDR2 SNEGSKA come from the germline V gene (reference sequence). CDR3 length equals 17 residues. With V trimmed by 0 bases and J by 2 bases, 8 bases remained unmatched. The CDR3 loop reads CSARDRRGPRNTGELFF. The CDR3 coding sequence is TGCAGTGCTAGAGATCGCAGGGGGCCCAGAAACACCGGGGAGCTGTTTTTT.

The chain carries TRBV7-2 and TRBJ2-5, with a tentative D call TRBD1 (5 bases). There are 12 residues in the CDR3. Trimming cost V 10 bases and J 0 bases, with 9 bases left between them. Germline V lookup: CDR1 SGHTA, CDR2 FQGNSA. The CDR3 nucleotides are TGTGCCACTCAGACAGACCAAGAGACCCAGTACTTC. Encoded protein: CATQTDQETQYF. The full variable domain, with the rest looked up from reference TRBV7-2 and TRBJ2-5, is GAGVSQSPSNKVTEKGKDVELRCDPISGHTALYWYRQSLGQGLEFLIYFQGNSAPDKSGLPSDRFSAERTGGSVSTLTIQRTQQEDSAVYLCATQTDQETQYFGPGTRLLVL.